This T cell receptor beta chain was observed in a study of blood T cell repertoires in COVID-19. Study details: Researchers got acute and convalescent COVID-19 samples from the United States, Italy and Spain. T cells, B-cell-depleted T cells, or PBMCs provided the cDNA or gDNA that served as material.

Under the authors' procedure: Amplified reference gene primers provided the basis for estimating nucleated cell counts. Method: immunoSEQ multiplex PCR; TCRdb's copy keeps in-frame clones and lacks some. V and J calls and clone size come straight from that table; D and trimming were deduced from the DNA. The table includes 75,000 to 90,000 clones, approximately 80% detected once. The CDR3 covers 15 residues. The ends were cut back, 0 bases at V and 6 bases at J, with 10 bases in the middle. CDR1 and CDR2 (germline): SGHRS, YFSETQ. The sequence came from a woman aged 40 to 49 with active or convalescent COVID-19. The rearrangement uses TRBV5-1 and TRBJ1-6; D may be TRBD1 (6 bases). The sequenced material came from peripheral blood. CDR3 bases: TGCGCCAGCAGCTTGGACAGGGCGAGTAATTCACCCCTCCACTTT. It specifies CASSLDRASNSPLHF.